This T cell receptor (beta chain) was obtained from a study of PD-1 blockade in classical Hodgkin lymphoma (dated by TCRdb to 2020 to 2021). With respect to the entire study: Nivolumab dosing was 3 mg/kg intravenously every 2 weeks, continuing until either disease progression or unacceptable toxicity. A peripheral blood immune signature of response to PD-1 blockade in classical Hodgkin lymphoma was defined using TCR beta sequencing and CyTOF.

The trim is 7 bases for V and 7 bases for J, with a gap of 16 bases between the germline ends. There are 13 amino acids in the CDR3, from cysteine to phenylalanine inclusive. This entry keeps only the CDR3 DNA: 39 bases, framed from base 1. CDR1 and CDR2, per the germline V gene, are MNHEY and SVGAGI. The Qiagen DNeasy kit was used to extract genomic DNA from unsorted PBMCs and from the negatively selected CD4+ and CD8+ fractions. TCR beta CDR3 regions were subjected to amplification by immunoSEQ multiplex PCR with primers that anneal to V and J segments. A synthetic immune receptor repertoire was used to minimize amplification bias, and any residual bias was removed computationally once sequencing was done. In the original analysis: Repertoire diversity was quantified as the Shannon entropy index using custom Python scripts. Unsorted, CD4+ and CD8+ repertoires were analyzed separately, except for combined analyses in which CD4+ and CD8+ sequences were merged in silico. Clonal expansion was defined as a frequency increase of at least 2-fold after treatment compared with C1D1, and clones undetected at baseline were assigned a pseudocount of 0.5. Clones with 0 or 1 copy at C1D1 were classified as singleton clones, and clones with 2 or more copies were classified as non-singleton clones. By matching protein sequences in sorted samples from the same patient, clones expanded in unsorted samples were annotated as CD4+, CD8+ or unknown. Wilcoxon tests were applied to paired samples to test diversity changes from C1D1 to C4D1. TCRdb provides this immuneACCESS table in a form limited to in-frame rearrangements. Some clones are lacking; in checked studies, under half of them reflect an unresolved V gene, and why the rest are absent is not known. The V and J calls and clone size come from that table; D and trimming were worked out from the DNA. For this sample there are around 50,000 clones; around 76% appear just once. Clones ranked in the top ten supply approximately 12% of the sample.

General study outcomes and caveats: Baseline TCR diversity was reported to be lower in newly diagnosed patients than in healthy donors, and even lower in relapsed/refractory patients. Patients starting nivolumab less than 1 year after ASCT had lower diversity and were excluded from later analyses to avoid confounding by immune reconstitution. Among trial patients, those achieving complete response had baseline diversity similar to that of newly diagnosed patients, while diversity was significantly lower in partial responders and progressors. CD4+ but not CD8+ TCR diversity rose significantly by C4D1 (p=0.0027 vs p=0.16), most apparent in complete responders (p=0.02). The study was limited to a single clinical trial cohort, and causes of repertoire differences, possibly disease activity or prior therapy, remained undefined.

The time point label of this sample denotes: cycle 4 day 1 (C4D1), after less than 7 weeks of nivolumab. All trial patients had relapsed after autologous stem cell transplantation, with cohorts A, B and C differing in prior brentuximab vedotin exposure. The trial cohort comprised 56 patients with relapsed/refractory classical Hodgkin lymphoma whose best overall responses were complete response, partial response or progressive disease. Single-agent nivolumab was administered to trial patients in the multi-cohort phase II CheckMate 205 trial. Best overall response was determined by an independent review committee according to the 2007 International Working Group response criteria. Trial PBMCs were collected immediately before nivolumab initiation (C1D1) and during therapy at cycle 2 day 1 and cycle 4 day 1. Peripheral blood was collected in 8 mL Vacutainer Cell Preparation Tubes, from which PBMCs were isolated by centrifugation and then cryopreserved.

Notes on this clone: Its antigen target is currently unknown. Base quality data are lacking; no much larger clone is found one base away.

The V gene is TRBV6-5 and the J gene is TRBJ1-2; a tentative D call is TRBD1 (5 bases match). The sequences come from peripheral blood mononuclear cells (PBMCs), collected before the fourth cycle of nivolumab. This TCR derives from a human donor with classical Hodgkin lymphoma. The base sequence is TGTGCCAGCACAGGCAGGGCTTTTGGTGGCTACACCTTC. Its translation is CASTGRAFGGYTF.